This T cell receptor beta chain appears in the sequencing data of a study of blood T cell repertoires in COVID-19. Assay: immunoSEQ multiplex PCR; the TCRdb copy retains only in-frame clones and omits some. This sample has 140,000 to 150,000 clones; around 73% occur once, and the top ten carry approximately 6%. With 5 bases clipped from V and 4 bases from J, the junction kept 12 bases outside the gene matches. Per the germline V gene, CDR1 is LGHDT and CDR2 is YNNKEL (reference sequence). The CDR3 extends over 16 amino acids. The material sequenced was PBMCs or T cells enriched from blood (not recorded which). The sequence was obtained from a woman aged 45 to 65 who had recovered from COVID-19. This chain uses TRBV3-1 (or the pseudogene TRBV3-2) with TRBJ2-3; 7 bases line up with TRBD1. DNA of the CDR3: TGTGCCAGCAGCAGTCCCGGGACAGTGGGGTCAGATACGCAGTATTTT. Amino acids: CASSSPGTVGSDTQYF.